The 5 T cell receptor beta chains below were found in one sample sequenced in a study of blood T cell repertoires in COVID-19. Sequenced by immunoSEQ multiplex PCR; TCRdb stores in-frame clones only, minus some. Altogether roughly 200,000 clones are present, roughly 81% being singletons, with the ten largest covering 4% to 6%. The specimen was peripheral blood. These receptors were taken from a woman in her 70s with active or convalescent COVID-19.

This clone appeared a single time. The chain combines TRBV19 with TRBJ2-5, with 11 bases identical to TRBD1. This CDR3 is 15 amino acids long. Germline values: CDR1 LNHDA, CDR2 SQIVND (reference sequence). Trimming at V came to 3 bases and at J to 5 bases, leaving 5 bases not matched to a gene. This chain's CDR3 is CASSMRTGGEETQYF. CDR3 nucleotides: TGTGCCAGTAGTATGCGGACAGGGGGCGAGGAGACCCAGTACTTC.

V and J are TRBV7-6 and TRBJ2-1; the match to TRBD2 covers 11 bases. With 4 bases clipped from V and 5 bases from J, the junction kept 10 bases outside the gene matches. CDR3 length: 17 amino acids. The V gene's germline CDR1 is SGHVS and CDR2 FNYEAQ. The CDR3 sequence: CASSSVLPGLADNEQFF. In DNA form, the CDR3 reads TGTGCCAGCAGCTCCGTCCTCCCGGGACTAGCGGACAATGAGCAGTTCTTC.

This sequence joins TRBV9 and TRBJ2-7; 9 nucleotides agree with TRBD1. Trimming cost V 4 bases and J 0 bases; bases outside gene matches: 5. This CDR3 contains 15 residues. Germline CDR1 and CDR2: SGDLS and YYNGEE. The CDR3 bases are TGTGCCAGCAGCCCCGGACAGGGGAGCTCCTACGAGCAGTACTTC. Residues: CASSPGQGSSYEQYF.

The chain has TRBV15 and TRBJ2-7, with TRBD1 matching 7 bases. V was clipped by 4 bases and J by 3 bases; unmatched bases: 3. The CDR3 is 13 residues long. Germline CDR1 is LNHNV and CDR2 is YYDKDF (reference sequence). Here the CDR3 reads CATSKDRVYEQYF. The DNA of the CDR3 is TGTGCCACCAGCAAAGACAGGGTCTACGAGCAGTACTTC.

The chain joins TRBV5-6 to TRBJ2-7, with 10 bases matching TRBD2. The junction had 7 bases not matched to a gene; V was cut back by 1 base and J by 3 bases. The CDR3 contains 16 residues. Germline CDR1 SGHDT, CDR2 YYEEEE. CDR3 coding DNA: TGTGCCAGCAGCTTGACCGGGACTAGCGCATACTACGAGCAGTACTTC. Translated: CASSLTGTSAYYEQYF.